Listed below are T cell receptor beta chains from one sample, sequenced in a study of post-analysis software for immune sequencing data. TCRdb called the PCR reads again in MiXCR, with one record for every CDR3 protein. The sample lists about 170,000 distinct CDR3 sequences, roughly 31% seen once, with roughly 1.6% in the top ten. Sequenced sample: blood. These receptors came from a girl between 5 and 17 years old with multiple sclerosis. Each CDR3 is given with its conserved first and last residue. The D gene is left open where the match is weak. Clone size is stated in some rows and not others, as once, few, many or a class when expanded.

TRBJ1-5,TRBV2,few,NA,CASSPDGSNQPQHF,TGTGCCAGCAGTCCCGACGGTAGCAATCAGCCCCAGCATTTT
TRBJ1-6,TRBV3-1,NA,TRBD1,CASSPRDSDNSPLHF,TGTGCCAGCAGCCCTCGGGACAGCGATAATTCACCCCTCCACTTT
TRBJ2-2,TRBV15,NA,TRBD2,CATSTIAGEELFF,TGTGCCACCAGCACAATAGCGGGAGAGGAGCTGTTTTTT
TRBJ1-5,TRBV6-2/TRBV6-3,NA,TRBD1,CASSRDRDLNQPQHF,TGTGCCAGCAGCCGTGACAGGGACCTCAATCAGCCCCAGCATTTT
TRBJ2-3,TRBV27,few,NA,CASGGQGTDTQYF,TGTGCCAGCGGGGGGCAGGGCACAGATACGCAGTATTTT
TRBJ2-1,TRBV12-3/TRBV12-4,many,NA,CARSYTSRKGNEQFF,TGTGCCCGCAGTTATACTAGCAGGAAGGGGAATGAGCAGTTCTTC
TRBJ1-1,TRBV11-3,NA,NA,CASSLGGGANTEAFF,TGTGCCAGCAGCTTAGGGGGGGGCGCGAACACTGAAGCTTTCTTT
TRBJ2-7,TRBV12-3/TRBV12-4,many,NA,CASSLKYYPSYEQYF,TGTGCCAGCAGTTTAAAGTATTATCCCTCCTACGAGCAGTACTTC
TRBJ1-2,TRBV19,many,NA,CASSPQGRDYGYTF,TGTGCCAGTAGCCCCCAGGGACGGGACTATGGCTACACCTTC
TRBJ2-2,TRBV4-1,NA,NA,CASSQDIGASGELFF,TGCGCCAGCAGCCAAGATATTGGGGCGTCCGGGGAGCTGTTTTTT
TRBJ2-7,TRBV6-5,many,NA,CASGSYEQYF,TGTGCCAGCGGCTCCTACGAGCAGTACTTC
TRBJ2-7,TRBV29-1,many,NA,CSVKDTRRYEQYF,TGCAGCGTTAAGGACACTAGACGGTACGAGCAGTACTTC
TRBJ1-2,TRBV7-2,NA,TRBD1,CASSLAASGTASGYTF,TGTGCCAGCAGCTTAGCGGCTTCGGGGACAGCTTCTGGCTACACCTTC
TRBJ2-5,TRBV7-8,few,NA,CASSRWTIYEETQYF,TGTGCCAGCAGCAGATGGACAATATATGAGGAGACCCAGTACTTC
TRBJ2-7,TRBV5-1,many,NA,CASSPGVTGFSYEQYF,TGCGCCAGCAGCCCGGGGGTGACAGGGTTCTCCTACGAGCAGTACTTC
TRBJ2-5,TRBV3-1,once,NA,CASSQDTSRETQYF,TGTGCCAGCAGTCAAGATACGTCAAGGGAGACCCAGTACTTC
TRBJ2-5,TRBV7-2,many,NA,CASSPTSYQETQYF,TGTGCCAGCAGCCCCACTAGCTACCAAGAGACCCAGTACTTC
TRBJ2-1,TRBV10-2,many,NA,CASSVWGYNEQFF,TGCGCCAGCAGTGTGTGGGGATACAATGAGCAGTTCTTC
TRBJ2-1,TRBV27,few,NA,CASSLGVAPSEQFF,TGTGCCAGCAGTTTAGGGGTCGCGCCGAGTGAGCAGTTCTTC
TRBJ2-1,TRBV5-1,NA,NA,CASSLARDARHNEQFF,TGCGCCAGCAGCTTGGCCAGGGACGCCCGTCACAATGAGCAGTTCTTC
TRBJ1-1,TRBV5-1,few,TRBD1,CASSLVQGASDTEAFF,TGCGCCAGCAGCTTGGTTCAGGGGGCCTCGGACACTGAAGCTTTCTTT
TRBJ2-3,TRBV12-3/TRBV12-4,many,TRBD1,CASSLRDRGDTQYF,TGTGCCAGCAGTTTAAGGGACAGGGGGGATACGCAGTATTTT
TRBJ1-2,TRBV4-1,NA,NA,CASSPRIFGFNDYTF,TGCGCCAGCAGCCCCCGAATCTTTGGTTTCAATGACTACACCTTC
TRBJ1-2,TRBV20-1,many,NA,CSAPVEGANYGYTF,TGCAGTGCTCCCGTGGAGGGGGCTAACTATGGCTACACCTTC